This T cell receptor beta chain was identified in a study of coeliac disease. In the case of this clone: The target antigen is unknown.

Method: immunoSEQ multiplex PCR; TCRdb's copy keeps in-frame clones and lacks some. This table has some 8,700 clones, 57% appearing once. The V and J ends lost 0 bases and 7 bases, in that order; junction bases with no gene match: 9. CDR1 is LNHNV, CDR2 YYDKDF, per germline (reference sequence). This CDR3 has 15 residues. Study-wide results and caveats: According to the authors, this method cannot detect gliadin-specific T cells in an unbiased way.

The chain couples TRBV15 to TRBJ2-7, with 7 bases that match TRBD1. The origin of this receptor is a woman aged 60-75 years with celiac disease. Sequencing was done on a sample of intraepithelial lymphocytes from the gut. This chain's CDR3 is CATSRDIDRAKEQYF. Here the CDR3 DNA reads TGTGCCACCAGCAGAGATATCGACAGGGCTAAAGAGCAGTACTTC.